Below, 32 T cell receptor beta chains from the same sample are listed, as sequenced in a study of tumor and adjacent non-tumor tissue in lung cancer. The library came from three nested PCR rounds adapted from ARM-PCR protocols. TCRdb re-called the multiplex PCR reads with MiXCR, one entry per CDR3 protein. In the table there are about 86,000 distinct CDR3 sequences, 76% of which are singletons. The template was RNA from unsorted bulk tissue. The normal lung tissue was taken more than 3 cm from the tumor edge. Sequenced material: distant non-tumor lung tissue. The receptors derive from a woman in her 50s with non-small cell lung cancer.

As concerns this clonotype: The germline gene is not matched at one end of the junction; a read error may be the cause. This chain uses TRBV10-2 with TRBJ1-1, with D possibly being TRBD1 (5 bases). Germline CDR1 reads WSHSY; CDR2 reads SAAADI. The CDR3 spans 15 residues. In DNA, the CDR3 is TGCGTCAGCAGTGCCCAGGATGAGGGGAAAAATGAAGCTTTCTTT. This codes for CVSSAQDEGKNEAFF.

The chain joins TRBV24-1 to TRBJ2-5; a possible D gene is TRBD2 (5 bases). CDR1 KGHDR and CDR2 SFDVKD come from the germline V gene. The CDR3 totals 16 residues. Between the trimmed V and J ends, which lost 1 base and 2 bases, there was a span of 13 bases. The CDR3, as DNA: TGTGCCACCAGTGATTTTAGCGAGATGATGCAAGAGACCCAGTACTTC. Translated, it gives CATSDFSEMMQETQYF.

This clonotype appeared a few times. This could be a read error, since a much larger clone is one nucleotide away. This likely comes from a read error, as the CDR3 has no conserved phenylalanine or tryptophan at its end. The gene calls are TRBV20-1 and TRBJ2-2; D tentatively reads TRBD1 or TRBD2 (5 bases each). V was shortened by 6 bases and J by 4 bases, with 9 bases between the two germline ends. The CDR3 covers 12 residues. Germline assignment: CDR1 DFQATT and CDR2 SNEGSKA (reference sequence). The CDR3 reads CSAKGTTGELFL. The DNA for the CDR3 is TGCAGTGCCAAAGGGACCACCGGGGAGCTGTTTTTG.

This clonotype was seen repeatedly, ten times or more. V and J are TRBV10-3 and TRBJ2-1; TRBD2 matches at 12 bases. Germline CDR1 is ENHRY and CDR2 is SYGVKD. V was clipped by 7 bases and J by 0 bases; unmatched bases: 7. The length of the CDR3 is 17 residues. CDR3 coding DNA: TGTGCCATCAAGGGGACTAGCGGGCTGAGCTCCTACAATGAGCAGTTCTTC. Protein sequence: CAIKGTSGLSSYNEQFF.

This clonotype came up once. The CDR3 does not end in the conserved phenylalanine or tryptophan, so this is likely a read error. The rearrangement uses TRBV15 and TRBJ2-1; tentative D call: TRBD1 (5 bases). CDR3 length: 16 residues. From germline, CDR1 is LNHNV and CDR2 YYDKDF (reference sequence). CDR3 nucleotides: TGTGCCACCAGCAGACCTTCGGACGGTGGGGCCAATAAGCAGTTCGTC. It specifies CATSRPSDGGANKQFV.

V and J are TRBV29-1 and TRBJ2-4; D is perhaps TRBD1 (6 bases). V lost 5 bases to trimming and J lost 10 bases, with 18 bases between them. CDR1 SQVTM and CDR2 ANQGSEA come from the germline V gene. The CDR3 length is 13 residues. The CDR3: CSVFKAGVEIQYF. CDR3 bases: TGCAGCGTTTTCAAAGCAGGGGTAGAGATTCAGTACTTC.

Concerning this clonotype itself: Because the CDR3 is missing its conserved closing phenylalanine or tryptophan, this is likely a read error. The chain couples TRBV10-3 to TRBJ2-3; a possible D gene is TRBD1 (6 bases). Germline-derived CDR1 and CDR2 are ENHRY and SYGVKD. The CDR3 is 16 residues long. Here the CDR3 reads CTISDQSRDNTDTQYL. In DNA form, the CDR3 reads TGTACCATCAGTGACCAATCCCGGGACAACACAGATACGCAGTATCTT.

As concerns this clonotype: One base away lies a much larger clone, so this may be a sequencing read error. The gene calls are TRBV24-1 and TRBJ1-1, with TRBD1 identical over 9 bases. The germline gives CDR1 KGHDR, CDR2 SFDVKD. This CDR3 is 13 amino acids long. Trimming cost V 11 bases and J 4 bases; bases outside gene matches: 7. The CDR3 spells CAIRQGVVTEAFF. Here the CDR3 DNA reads TGTGCCATCAGACAGGGGGTTGTCACTGAAGCTTTCTTT.

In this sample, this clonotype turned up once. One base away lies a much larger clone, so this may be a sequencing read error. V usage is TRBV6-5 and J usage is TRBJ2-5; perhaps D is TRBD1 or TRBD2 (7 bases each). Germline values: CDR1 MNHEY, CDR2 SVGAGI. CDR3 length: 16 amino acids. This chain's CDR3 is CASGYNTPGGGETQYF. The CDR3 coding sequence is TGTGCCAGCGGTTATAATACCCCAGGGGGAGGGGAGACCCAGTACTTC.

The CDR3 coding sequence is TGCAGCGTTGATCACAGGGAGATAGAAGGCTACACCTTC. Translation gives CSVDHREIEGYTF. The chain carries TRBV29-1 and TRBJ1-2; weak D call: TRBD1 (6 bases). Trimming pared 3 bases from V and 8 bases from J, leaving 16 bases between. Germline-derived CDR1 and CDR2 are SQVTM and ANQGSEA. This CDR3 spans 13 amino acids.

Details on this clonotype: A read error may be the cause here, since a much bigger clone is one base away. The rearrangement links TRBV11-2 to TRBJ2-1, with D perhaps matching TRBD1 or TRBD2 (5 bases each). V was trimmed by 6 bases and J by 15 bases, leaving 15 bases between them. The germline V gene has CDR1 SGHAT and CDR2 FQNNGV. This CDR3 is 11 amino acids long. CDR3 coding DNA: TGTGCCAGCAGTTGCTTGGGGGATCGGTTCTTC. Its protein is CASSCLGDRFF.

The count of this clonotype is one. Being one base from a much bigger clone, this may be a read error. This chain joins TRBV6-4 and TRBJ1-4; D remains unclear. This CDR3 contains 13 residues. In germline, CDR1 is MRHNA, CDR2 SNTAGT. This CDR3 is CASSANVNETLFF. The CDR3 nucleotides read TGTGCCAGCAGCGCCAACGTGAATGAAACACTGTTTTTT.

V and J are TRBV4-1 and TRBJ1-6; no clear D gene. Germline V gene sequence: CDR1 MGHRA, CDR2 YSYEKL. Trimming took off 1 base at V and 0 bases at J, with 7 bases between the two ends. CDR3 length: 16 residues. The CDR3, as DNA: TGCGCCAGCAGCCAAGTGTGCAACTCCTATAATTCACCCCTCCACTTT. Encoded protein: CASSQVCNSYNSPLHF.

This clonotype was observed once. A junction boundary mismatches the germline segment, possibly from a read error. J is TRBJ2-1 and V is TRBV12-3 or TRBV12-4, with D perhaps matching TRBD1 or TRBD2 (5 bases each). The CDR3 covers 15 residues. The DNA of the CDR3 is TGTGTCAGCGGTTCCCCGGGACGGGGATCTAATGAGCTGTTCTTC. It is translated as CVSGSPGRGSNELFF.

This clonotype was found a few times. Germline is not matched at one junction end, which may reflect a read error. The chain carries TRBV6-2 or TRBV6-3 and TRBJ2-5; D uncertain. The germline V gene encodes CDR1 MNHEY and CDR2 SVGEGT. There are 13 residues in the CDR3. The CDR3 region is CVSTLGHLETQYF. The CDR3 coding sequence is TGTGTCAGCACGCTAGGGCATCTGGAGACCCAGTACTTC.

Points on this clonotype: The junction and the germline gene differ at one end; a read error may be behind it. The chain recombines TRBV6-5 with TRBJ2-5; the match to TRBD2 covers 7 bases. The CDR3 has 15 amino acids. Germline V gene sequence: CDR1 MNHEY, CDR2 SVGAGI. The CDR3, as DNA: TGTCCCAGCAGTTACATCGGGGGGATTCAAGAGACCCAGTACTTC. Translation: CPSSYIGGIQETQYF.

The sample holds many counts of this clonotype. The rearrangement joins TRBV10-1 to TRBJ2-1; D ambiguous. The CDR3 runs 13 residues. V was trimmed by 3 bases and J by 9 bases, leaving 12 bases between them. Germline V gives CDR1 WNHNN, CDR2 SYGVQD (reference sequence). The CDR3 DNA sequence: TGCGCCAGCAGTGACTCGGAGCTGAGTGAGCAGTTCTTC. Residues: CASSDSELSEQFF.

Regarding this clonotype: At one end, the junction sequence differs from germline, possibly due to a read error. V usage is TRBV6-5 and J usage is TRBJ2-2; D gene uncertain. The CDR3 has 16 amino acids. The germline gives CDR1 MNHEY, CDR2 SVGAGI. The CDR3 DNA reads TGTGCCAGTAATCCCCATAGGACCGCGAACATCGGGGAGCTGTTTTTT. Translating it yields CASNPHRTANIGELFF.

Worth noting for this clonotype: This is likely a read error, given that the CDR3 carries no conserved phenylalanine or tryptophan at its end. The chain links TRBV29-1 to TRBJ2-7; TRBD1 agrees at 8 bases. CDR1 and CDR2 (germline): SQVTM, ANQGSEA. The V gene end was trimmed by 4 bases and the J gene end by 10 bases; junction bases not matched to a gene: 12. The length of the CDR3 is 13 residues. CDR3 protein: CSVVAGQVIEQYL. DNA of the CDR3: TGCAGCGTTGTGGCGGGACAGGTGATCGAACAGTACCTC.

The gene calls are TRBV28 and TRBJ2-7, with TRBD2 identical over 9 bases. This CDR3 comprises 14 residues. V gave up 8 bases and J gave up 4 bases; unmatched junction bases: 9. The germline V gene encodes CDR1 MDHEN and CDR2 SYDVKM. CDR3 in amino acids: CASPVSGRVYEQYF. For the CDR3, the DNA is TGTGCCAGCCCCGTTAGCGGGAGAGTTTACGAGCAGTACTTC.

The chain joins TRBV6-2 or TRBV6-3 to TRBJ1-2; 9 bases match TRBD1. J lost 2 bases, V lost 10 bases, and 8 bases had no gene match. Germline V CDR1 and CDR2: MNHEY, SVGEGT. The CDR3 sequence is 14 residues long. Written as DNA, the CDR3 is TGTGCCAACTGTCCCGGGACAGGGAACTATGGCTACACCTTC. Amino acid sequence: CANCPGTGNYGYTF.

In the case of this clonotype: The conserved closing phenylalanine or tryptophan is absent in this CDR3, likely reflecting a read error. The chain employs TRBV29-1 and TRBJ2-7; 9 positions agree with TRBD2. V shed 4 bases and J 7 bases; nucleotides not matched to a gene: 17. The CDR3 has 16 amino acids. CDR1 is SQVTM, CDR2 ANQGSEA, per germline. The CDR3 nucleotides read TGCAGCGTTGTTGGGGAAGCGGGAGGAGTCTTGTATGAGCAGTACTTA. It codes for CSVVGEAGGVLYEQYL.

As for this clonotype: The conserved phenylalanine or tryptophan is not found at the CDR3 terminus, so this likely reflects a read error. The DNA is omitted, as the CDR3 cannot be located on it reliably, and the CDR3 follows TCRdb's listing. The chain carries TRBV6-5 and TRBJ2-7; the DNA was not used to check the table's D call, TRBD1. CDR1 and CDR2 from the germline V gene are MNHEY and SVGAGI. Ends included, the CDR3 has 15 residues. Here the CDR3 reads CASRRRTGGESEQYL.

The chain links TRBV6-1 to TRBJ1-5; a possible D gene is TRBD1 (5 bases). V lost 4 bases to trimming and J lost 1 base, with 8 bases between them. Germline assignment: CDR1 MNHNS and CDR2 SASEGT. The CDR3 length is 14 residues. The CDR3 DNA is TGTGCCAGCAGTGGAAGGGGAAGCAATCAGCCCCAGCATTTT. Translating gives CASSGRGSNQPQHF.

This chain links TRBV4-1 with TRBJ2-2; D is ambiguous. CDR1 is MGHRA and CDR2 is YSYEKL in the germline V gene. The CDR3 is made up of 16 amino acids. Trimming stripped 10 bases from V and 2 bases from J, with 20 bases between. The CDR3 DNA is TGCGCCAACAGTCAAGCCGGGTCGATTAACACCGGGGAGCTGTTTTTT. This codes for CANSQAGSINTGELFF.

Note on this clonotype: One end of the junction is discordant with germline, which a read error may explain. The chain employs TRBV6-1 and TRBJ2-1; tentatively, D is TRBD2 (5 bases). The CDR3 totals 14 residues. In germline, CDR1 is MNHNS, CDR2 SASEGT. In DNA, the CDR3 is TGTGCCAACAACAGAGACTACGACTACAGTGAGCAGTTCTTC. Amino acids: CANNRDYDYSEQFF.

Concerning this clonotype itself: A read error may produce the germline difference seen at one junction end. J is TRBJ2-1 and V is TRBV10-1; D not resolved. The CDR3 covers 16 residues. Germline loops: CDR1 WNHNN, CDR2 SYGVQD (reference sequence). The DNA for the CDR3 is TGCTCCAGCAGTGAGTATTGGCAGAGCTCCTATAATGAGCAGTTCTTC. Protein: CSSSEYWQSSYNEQFF.

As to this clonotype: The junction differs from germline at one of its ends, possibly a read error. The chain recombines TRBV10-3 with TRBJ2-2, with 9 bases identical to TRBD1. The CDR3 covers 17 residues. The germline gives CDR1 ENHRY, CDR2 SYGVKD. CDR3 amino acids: CVISGSGTGTNTGELFF. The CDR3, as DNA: TGTGTCATCAGCGGCTCCGGGACAGGGACAAACACTGGGGAGCTGTTTTTT.

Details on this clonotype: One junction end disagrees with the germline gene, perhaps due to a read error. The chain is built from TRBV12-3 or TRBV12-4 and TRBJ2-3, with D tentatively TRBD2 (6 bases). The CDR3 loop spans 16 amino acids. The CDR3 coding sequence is TGTGCCAGTAGTCCCGGGGGTCGGGGAGGAACAGATACGCTGTATTTT. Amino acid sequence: CASSPGGRGGTDTLYF.

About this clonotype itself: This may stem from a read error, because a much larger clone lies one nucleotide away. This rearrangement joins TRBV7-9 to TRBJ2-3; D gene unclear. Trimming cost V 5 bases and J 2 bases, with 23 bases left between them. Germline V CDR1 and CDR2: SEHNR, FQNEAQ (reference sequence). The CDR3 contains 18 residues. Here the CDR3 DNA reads TGTGCCAGCAGCAAAACAACCGGACGACTTCTCCTCACAGATACGCAGTATTTT. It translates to CASSKTTGRLLLTDTQYF. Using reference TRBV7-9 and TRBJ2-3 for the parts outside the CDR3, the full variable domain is DTGVSQNPRHKITKRGQNVTFRCDPISEHNRLYWYRQTLGQGPEFLTYFQNEAQLEKSRLLSDRFSAERPKGSFSTLEIQRTEQGDSAMYLCASSKTTGRLLLTDTQYFGPGTRLTVL.

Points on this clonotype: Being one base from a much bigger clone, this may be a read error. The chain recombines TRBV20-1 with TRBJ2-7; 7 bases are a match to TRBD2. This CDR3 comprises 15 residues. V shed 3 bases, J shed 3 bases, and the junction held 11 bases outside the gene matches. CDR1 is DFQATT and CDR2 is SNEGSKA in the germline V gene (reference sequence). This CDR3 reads CSASKGAGSLYEQYF. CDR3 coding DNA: TGCAGTGCTAGTAAGGGAGCGGGGTCCCTCTACGAGCAGTACTTC.

Here the CDR3 DNA reads TGTGCCAGCAACTGGACGACAGTCTACTATGGCTACACCTTC. It encodes CASNWTTVYYGYTF. V is TRBV11-1 and J is TRBJ1-2, with a tentative D call TRBD1 (5 bases). Deletions cut 7 bases from V and 3 bases from J, with 15 bases between. This CDR3 spans 14 amino acids. Germline assignment: CDR1 SGHAT and CDR2 FQDESV (reference sequence). Filled out from reference TRBV11-1 and TRBJ1-2, the complete variable domain reads EAEVAQSPRYKITEKSQAVAFWCDPISGHATLYWYRQILGQGPELLVQFQDESVVDDSQLPKDRFSAERLKGVDSTLKIQPAELGDSAMYLCASNWTTVYYGYTFGSGTRLTVV.